This TCR beta chain was recovered during a study of blood T cell repertoires in COVID-19. As processed by the authors: Amplification of reference gene primers provided the estimated nucleated cell counts. Using immunoSEQ multiplex PCR, the repertoire was profiled, and TCRdb retains in-frame clones only, with some absent. D and trimming were read from the DNA, whereas the V and J calls and clone size are those reported in that table. In the table there are 200,000 to 250,000 clones, roughly 89% of which are singletons. J was trimmed by 4 bases and V by 2 bases; bases with no gene match: 10. This CDR3 spans 16 amino acids. Germline CDR1 LGHDT, CDR2 YNNKEL (reference sequence).

The sequence came from a young man who had recovered from COVID-19. The sample consisted of peripheral blood. The chain joins TRBV3-1 (or the pseudogene TRBV3-2) to TRBJ2-5, with 7 bases matching TRBD1. Here the CDR3 reads CASSQNIKGAGETQYF. For the CDR3, the DNA is TGTGCCAGCAGCCAAAATATAAAGGGGGCGGGAGAGACCCAGTACTTC.